One sample yielded the 30 T cell receptor beta chains listed below, sequenced in a study of molecular identifiers for immune sequencing clone quantification. One entry per CDR3 protein, called by TCRdb with MiXCR from the PCR reads. Of approximately 670,000 distinct CDR3 sequences listed, about 20% are singletons. Sequencing was performed on naive CD8+ T cells from blood, with Jurkat cell RNA spiked in. Indicated subset: FACS-sorted CD8+CD4-CCR7+CD45RA+ naive T cells. These receptors came from a human donor in good health. Some libraries in this study had Jurkat cell RNA spiked in.

This clonotype turned up a few times. J is TRBJ2-5 and V is TRBV12-3 or TRBV12-4; weak D call: TRBD2 (5 bases). Trimming cost V 6 bases and J 4 bases, with 12 bases left between them. This CDR3 comprises 13 residues. CDR3 DNA: TGTGCCAGCAGCCTCCTAGCAGCAGAGACCCAGTACTTC. Amino acid sequence: CASSLLAAETQYF.

This clonotype was seen a few times. The chain carries TRBV19 and TRBJ1-1, with 7 positions matching TRBD1. CDR1 and CDR2 (germline): LNHDA, SQIVND (reference sequence). V was clipped by 3 bases and J by 8 bases; unmatched bases: 12. This CDR3 is 15 amino acids long. In DNA, the CDR3 is TGTGCCAGTAGTATGGGACAGACCCTTTACGAAGAAGCTTTCTTT. It is translated as CASSMGQTLYEEAFF.

This clonotype showed up just a few times. The chain employs TRBV4-1 and TRBJ2-1; D assignment may be TRBD1 or TRBD2 (5 bases each). This CDR3 is 15 amino acids long. The germline V gene has CDR1 MGHRA and CDR2 YSYEKL. Trimming shortened V by 0 bases and J by 7 bases, and 13 bases separated the two germline ends. The CDR3 is CASSQDVGVGNEQFF. The CDR3 DNA follows: TGCGCCAGCAGCCAAGATGTGGGGGTCGGGAATGAGCAGTTCTTC.

This clonotype was seen many times. The chain is built from TRBV27 and TRBJ1-1; 8 nucleotides line up with TRBD1. There are 15 residues in the CDR3. Per the germline V gene, CDR1 is MNHEY and CDR2 is SMNVEV (reference sequence). With 7 bases clipped from V and 4 bases from J, the junction kept 11 bases outside the gene matches. The CDR3 DNA follows: TGTGCCAGCAACCCTATGACAGGGGTGGCCACTGAAGCTTTCTTT. Encoded protein: CASNPMTGVATEAFF.

This clonotype was seen a few times. The V gene is TRBV27, the J gene TRBJ1-1; D is perhaps TRBD1 (6 bases). Germline V gene sequence: CDR1 MNHEY, CDR2 SMNVEV (reference sequence). The ends were cut back, 6 bases at V and 2 bases at J, with 10 bases in the middle. The CDR3 sequence is 13 residues long. The CDR3 DNA reads as TGTGCCAGCAGACAGGGCAGAAACACTGAAGCTTTCTTT. Amino acid sequence: CASRQGRNTEAFF.

This clonotype showed up just once. Relative to the germline gene, one junction end is altered; a read error may explain this. The V and J genes are TRBV28 and TRBJ1-6; D not certain. Germline V gene lookup returns CDR1 MDHEN and CDR2 SYDVKM. The CDR3 loop spans 14 amino acids. The CDR3 spells CASGLQFYNSPLHF. The CDR3, as DNA: TGTGCCAGCGGTTTGCAGTTTTATAATTCACCCCTCCACTTT.

The chain uses TRBV2 and TRBJ1-4; D is perhaps TRBD1 (5 bases). CDR1 and CDR2 from the germline V gene are SNHLY and FYNNEI. The CDR3 consists of 13 residues. Trimming cost V 10 bases and J 3 bases, with 12 bases left between them. The CDR3 loop reads CAIADSPNEKLFF. CDR3 nucleotide sequence: TGTGCCATCGCAGACAGTCCTAATGAAAAACTGTTTTTT.

This clonotype was detected many times. The CDR3 region has the DNA TGCGCCAGCAGTCATGAGGGGACCTACGAGCAGTACTTC. It yields the protein CASSHEGTYEQYF. The rearrangement links TRBV5-1 to TRBJ2-7, with D possibly being TRBD1 or TRBD2 (5 bases each). The germline V gene has CDR1 SGHRS and CDR2 YFSETQ. CDR3 length: 13 residues. V was pared by 5 bases and J by 2 bases, with 11 bases between.

This clonotype was counted ten times or more. The J gene is TRBJ1-2, the V gene TRBV3-1; no firm D call. There are 13 residues in the CDR3. Germline assignment: CDR1 LGHDT and CDR2 YNNKEL (reference sequence). V dropped 5 bases and J dropped 6 bases, with 13 bases sitting between them. CDR3 in amino acids: CASSVSNYDGYTF. CDR3 coding DNA: TGTGCCAGCAGCGTCTCAAACTATGATGGCTACACCTTC.

This clonotype has a count of ten or more. This chain links TRBV6-2 or TRBV6-3 with TRBJ2-7, with 9 bases lining up with TRBD1. V trimming: 6 bases; J trimming: 6 bases; junction bases outside the gene matches: 15. There are 16 residues in the CDR3. CDR1 and CDR2 (germline): MNHEY, SVGEGT. The CDR3 bases are TGTGCCAGCAGCGACCTTACGGTACAGGGGGCGGGCGAGCAGTACTTC. The encoded protein is CASSDLTVQGAGEQYF.

There are many counts of this clonotype. V is TRBV12-3 or TRBV12-4 and J is TRBJ1-4; 8 bases are a match to TRBD1. The J segment lost 8 bases and the V segment lost 2 bases, leaving 7 bases of the junction unmatched. The CDR3 loop spans 15 amino acids. This chain's CDR3 is CASSLTPGGREKLFF. CDR3 DNA sequence: TGTGCCAGCAGTTTAACCCCAGGGGGCCGGGAAAAACTGTTTTTT.

This clonotype was seen more than once but under ten times. The CDR3 DNA follows: TGTGCCAGCAGCTCCCGAAGTGGGGGGGCGGGGGAGCAGTACTTC. It is translated as CASSSRSGGAGEQYF. The gene calls are TRBV7-6 and TRBJ2-7, with D perhaps matching TRBD2 (7 bases). The CDR3 has 15 amino acids. CDR1 is SGHVS and CDR2 is FNYEAQ in the germline V gene. With 4 bases removed from V and 7 bases from J, the gap between germline ends came to 20 bases.

The gene calls are TRBV19 and TRBJ1-1, with 8 bases lining up with TRBD1. Germline V gene lookup returns CDR1 LNHDA and CDR2 SQIVND (reference sequence). The trim removed 7 bases at V and 4 bases at J, leaving 11 bases unmatched. The CDR3 extends over 15 amino acids. This CDR3 is CASNRLQGGITEAFF. CDR3 bases: TGTGCCAGTAACAGACTACAGGGGGGGATCACTGAAGCTTTCTTT. Full variable domain (outside the CDR3, taken from reference TRBV19 and TRBJ1-1): DGGITQSPKYLFRKEGQNVTLSCEQNLNHDAMYWYRQDPGQGLRLIYYSQIVNDFQKGDIAEGYSVSREKKESFPLTVTSAQKNPTAFYLCASNRLQGGITEAFFGQGTRLTVV.

With respect to this clonotype: This sequence may be a read error, since a much larger clone differs from it by one base. This sequence joins TRBV20-1 and TRBJ2-5; D is uncertain. The CDR3 totals 14 residues. Germline CDR1 reads DFQATT; CDR2 reads SNEGSKA (reference sequence). CDR3: CSARDPGIQEAQYF. As DNA, the CDR3 is TGCAGTGCTAGAGATCCAGGAATCCAAGAGGCCCAGTACTTC.

The CDR3 region has the DNA TGTGCCTGGAGCCAAACTAGCGGGACCTTCGATGAGCAGTTCTTC. This sequence encodes CAWSQTSGTFDEQFF. V and J are TRBV30 and TRBJ2-1; 10 nucleotides line up with TRBD2. The CDR3 sequence is 15 residues long. The V and J ends lost 3 bases and 8 bases, in that order; junction bases with no gene match: 10. CDR1 and CDR2 from the germline V gene are GTSNPN and SVGIG (reference sequence).

This clonotype was recorded at least ten times. The chain combines TRBV12-3 or TRBV12-4 with TRBJ2-3, with D possibly being TRBD1 (5 bases). This CDR3 has 13 amino acids. V dropped 6 bases and J dropped 2 bases, with 9 bases sitting between them. CDR3 bases: TGTGCCAGCAGAGGACAACCCACAGATACGCAGTATTTT. This translates into CASRGQPTDTQYF.

The sample holds many counts of this clonotype. This sequence joins TRBV2 and TRBJ1-1; no firm D call. The germline V gene encodes CDR1 SNHLY and CDR2 FYNNEI. The ends were cut back, 7 bases at V and 0 bases at J, with 18 bases in the middle. This CDR3 contains 16 residues. In nucleotides, the CDR3 is TGTGCCAGCACCGTCTTTCCTGGAGGGATGAACACTGAAGCTTTCTTT. Translating it yields CASTVFPGGMNTEAFF.

A remark on this clonotype: A much more abundant neighbour one base away suggests this may be a read error. This chain joins TRBV6-5 and TRBJ1-1; D is possibly TRBD1 (6 bases). The CDR3 loop spans 13 amino acids. V was clipped by 6 bases and J by 6 bases, with 14 bases between them. Germline values: CDR1 MNHEY, CDR2 SVGAGI. In DNA form, the CDR3 reads TGTGCCAGCAGCCCTGGGACAAACGCTGAAGCTTTCTTT. Encoded protein: CASSPGTNAEAFF.

Turning to this clonotype: This may stem from a read error, because a much larger clone lies one nucleotide away. This chain uses TRBV28 with TRBJ2-7, with D possibly matching TRBD1 (5 bases). The germline V gene has CDR1 MDHEN and CDR2 SYDVKM. The CDR3 covers 14 residues. The CDR3 reads CACSFLRDSYEQYF. The CDR3 DNA reads as TGTGCCTGCAGTTTCCTCAGGGACTCCTACGAGCAGTACTTC. Filled out from reference TRBV28 and TRBJ2-7, the complete variable domain reads DVKVTQSSRYLVKRTGEKVFLECVQDMDHENMFWYRQDPGLGLRLIYFSYDVKMKEKGDIPEGYSVSREKKERFSLILESASTNQTSMYLCACSFLRDSYEQYFGPGTRLTVT.

This sequence joins TRBV12-3 or TRBV12-4 and TRBJ2-3; the D gene is possibly TRBD2 (5 bases). V was shortened by 3 bases and J by 5 bases, with 12 bases between the two germline ends. This CDR3 region has 14 residues. DNA for the CDR3: TGTGCCAGCAGTTTTAACGGGGTCAAAGATACGCAGTATTTT. This translates into CASSFNGVKDTQYF.

This clonotype appeared many times. V and J are TRBV6-5 and TRBJ2-2; 7 bases are shared with TRBD2. Unmatched junction bases numbered 6, after V lost 6 bases and J lost 5 bases. The germline V gene has CDR1 MNHEY and CDR2 SVGAGI. The CDR3 loop spans 14 amino acids. The CDR3 DNA reads TGTGCCAGCAGGGCGGGAGAATATACCGGGGAGCTGTTTTTT. Protein: CASRAGEYTGELFF.

At least ten counts were recorded for this clonotype. J is TRBJ1-1 and V is TRBV4-1, with D possibly being TRBD1 (6 bases). CDR1 and CDR2 (germline): MGHRA, YSYEKL. The V and J ends lost 2 bases and 1 base respectively, with 14 bases between them. The CDR3 loop spans 16 amino acids. The CDR3 sequence is CASSQYQTGTNTEAFF. The CDR3 DNA reads TGCGCCAGCAGCCAATACCAGACAGGAACGAACACTGAAGCTTTCTTT.

As regards this clonotype: Just one base apart from a much larger clone, this may be a read error. The chain recombines TRBV2 with TRBJ2-6; D might be TRBD1 (6 bases). The CDR3 loop spans 17 amino acids. Germline-derived CDR1 and CDR2 are SNHLY and FYNNEI. The DNA of the CDR3 is TGTGCCAGCAGCACCGGCAGGGGACCCTCTGGGACCAACGTCCTGACTTTC. Translating gives CASSTGRGPSGTNVLTF.

This clonotype was seen more than once but under ten times. The gene calls are TRBV2 and TRBJ2-1; the D gene is possibly TRBD1 (6 bases). CDR1 is SNHLY, CDR2 FYNNEI, per germline. CDR3 length equals 15 residues. Trimming stripped 1 base from V and 7 bases from J, with 14 bases between. DNA of the CDR3: TGTGCCAGCAGTGAAGTAGGCCAGGGGATTAATGAGCAGTTCTTC. Its protein is CASSEVGQGINEQFF. Drawing the rest from reference TRBV2 and TRBJ2-1, the complete variable domain is EPEVTQTPSHQVTQMGQEVILRCVPISNHLYFYWYRQILGQKVEFLVSFYNNEISEKSEIFDDQFSVERPDGSNFTLKIRSTKLEDSAMYFCASSEVGQGINEQFFGPGTRLTVL.

Regarding this clonotype: This could be a read error, since a much larger clone is one nucleotide away. Written as DNA, the CDR3 is TGCAGTGCTAGAGACCCACTGGGGTGTTCACTCGAGCAGTACTTC. Translated: CSARDPLGCSLEQYF. This chain links TRBV20-1 with TRBJ2-7; D is unresolved. This CDR3 region has 15 residues. V lost 0 bases and J 6 bases, leaving 18 bases between the germline ends. Germline values: CDR1 DFQATT, CDR2 SNEGSKA (reference sequence).

The table lists this clonotype with many counts. V is TRBV30 and J is TRBJ2-3, with TRBD2 identical over 13 bases. V trimming: 3 bases; J trimming: 2 bases; junction bases outside the gene matches: 14. The germline gives CDR1 GTSNPN, CDR2 SVGIG (reference sequence). This CDR3 is built from 19 residues. The CDR3, as DNA: TGTGCCTGGAGAGCCTGGGGGCCCGGGACTAGCGGGAACACAGATACGCAGTATTTT. Translation: CAWRAWGPGTSGNTDTQYF.

This clonotype has only a few counts. The V and J genes are TRBV19 and TRBJ2-1; D is possibly TRBD1 (5 bases). Germline values: CDR1 LNHDA, CDR2 SQIVND (reference sequence). V lost 1 base and J lost 5, with 12 bases in between. CDR3 length: 15 amino acids. CDR3 loop: CASSIGGGQDNEQFF. The CDR3 nucleotides read TGTGCCAGTAGTATAGGGGGCGGTCAGGACAATGAGCAGTTCTTC.

This clonotype showed up just a few times. The V call is TRBV20-1, the J call TRBJ2-3, with 15 bases matching TRBD2. In germline, CDR1 is DFQATT, CDR2 SNEGSKA (reference sequence). The CDR3 loop spans 18 amino acids. Germline trimming cut 3 bases from V and 1 base from J; bases unmatched to any gene: 8. For the CDR3, the DNA is TGCAGTGCTAGGGACGGACTAGCGGGGGGGCGGGGCACAGATACGCAGTATTTT. Translation: CSARDGLAGGRGTDTQYF.

Ten or more counts support this clonotype. The chain has TRBV4-2 and TRBJ2-7; 7 nucleotides match TRBD2. The V and J ends lost 0 bases and 4 bases, in that order; junction bases with no gene match: 6. Looked up from germline, CDR1 is LGHNA and CDR2 is YNFKEQ. The CDR3 runs to 15 residues. For the CDR3, the DNA is TGTGCCAGCAGCCAAGAAGGGGACTACCTATACGAGCAGTACTTC. Translation: CASSQEGDYLYEQYF.

This clonotype was found a few times. V and J are TRBV10-3 and TRBJ2-7; the match to TRBD1 covers 10 bases. The ends lost 4 bases at V and 2 bases at J; junction bases unmatched: 5. This CDR3 comprises 15 residues. Germline lookup yields CDR1 ENHRY and CDR2 SYGVKD. CDR3 loop: CAISGDRGGTYEQYF. CDR3 coding DNA: TGTGCCATCAGTGGGGACAGGGGAGGTACCTACGAGCAGTACTTC.